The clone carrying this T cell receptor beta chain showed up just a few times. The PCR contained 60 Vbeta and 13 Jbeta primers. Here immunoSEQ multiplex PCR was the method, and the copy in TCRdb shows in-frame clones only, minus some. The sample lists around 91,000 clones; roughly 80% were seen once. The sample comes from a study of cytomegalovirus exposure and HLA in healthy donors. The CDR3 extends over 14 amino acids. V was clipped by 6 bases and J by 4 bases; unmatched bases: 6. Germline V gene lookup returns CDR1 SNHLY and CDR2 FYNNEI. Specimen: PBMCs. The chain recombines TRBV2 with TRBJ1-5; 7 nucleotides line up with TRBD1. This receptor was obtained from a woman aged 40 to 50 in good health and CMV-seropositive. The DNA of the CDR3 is TGTGCCAGCAGGACAGGGAATAGAAATCAGCCCCAGCATTTT. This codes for CASRTGNRNQPQHF.